This T cell receptor (beta chain) was captured in a study of T cell responses to AZD1222 COVID-19 vaccine. Findings of the study overall: Per reports, nearly half of all spike-specific TCRs target regions that are unmutated in variants. Two AZD1222 administrations were followed by greater Spike-specific TCR breadth and depth.

Sequenced by immunoSEQ multiplex PCR; TCRdb stores in-frame clones only, minus some. This sample has 120,000 or so clones, with around 87% found just once. Per the germline V gene, CDR1 is MNHEY and CDR2 is SVGEGT. The germline V and J ends were trimmed by 6 bases and 5 bases, with 17 bases remaining between them. This CDR3 comprises 14 residues. Worth noting for this clone: Its antigen remains unknown.

The specimen was peripheral blood, collected on day 0 of AZD1222 vaccination. The V call is TRBV6-2 or TRBV6-3, the J call TRBJ2-7; D is undetermined. The sequence was obtained from an adult in good health. This chain's CDR3 is CASSIRAKFNEQYF. DNA of the CDR3: TGTGCCAGCAGCATCCGGGCCAAATTTAACGAGCAGTACTTC.